This T cell receptor (beta chain) was identified during a study of blood T cell repertoires in COVID-19. The CDR3 runs 17 residues. Trimming cost V 0 bases and J 1 base, with 15 bases left between them. Sequenced by immunoSEQ multiplex PCR; TCRdb stores in-frame clones only, minus some. Here the sample spans some 300,000 clones, around 88% being singletons. This clonotype originated in a woman between 25 and 40 years old who had recovered from COVID-19. V gene TRBV23-1 combines with J gene TRBJ1-1; unclear D gene. TRBV23-1 is sorted into the ORF group, with uncertain function. The material sequenced was peripheral blood. CDR3 in DNA: TGCGCCAGCAGTCAATCGAACCCCCGGGAGGGGAACACTGAAGCTTTCTTT. Translation: CASSQSNPREGNTEAFF.